This TCR beta chain was captured by sequencing in a study of cytotoxic CD8 clonotypes in ibrutinib-treated CLL. Study-level information: Patient counts were about a dozen relapsed/refractory, roughly 16 treatment-naive and some 17 IGHV unmutated.

This clone is a singleton in its sample. Here immunoSEQ multiplex PCR was the method, and the copy in TCRdb shows in-frame clones only, minus some. Found here are tens of thousands of clones, about 65% of them singletons; the top ten hold 20% to 25%. The CDR3 spans 15 residues. Trimming took 6 bases from V and 7 from J; bases not matched to a gene: 13. Germline loops: CDR1 SQVTM, CDR2 ANQGSEA. The chain has TRBV29-1 and TRBJ2-4; 9 bases map to TRBD1. The sample consisted of PBMCs, taken after 24 months of ibrutinib treatment. The clonotype was recovered from a human donor with chronic lymphocytic leukemia. The CDR3 spells CSVTPGQGSSNIQYF. DNA of the CDR3: TGCAGCGTGACACCGGGACAGGGAAGTTCGAACATTCAGTACTTC.